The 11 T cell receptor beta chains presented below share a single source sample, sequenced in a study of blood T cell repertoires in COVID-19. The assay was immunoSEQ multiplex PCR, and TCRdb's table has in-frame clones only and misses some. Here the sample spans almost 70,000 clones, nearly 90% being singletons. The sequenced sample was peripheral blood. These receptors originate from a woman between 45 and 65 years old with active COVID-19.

CDR3 sequence reads: CASRAPAGEGDFF. The CDR3 DNA follows: TGTGCCAGCAGGGCCCCAGCGGGAGAAGGAGACTTCTTC. The V call is TRBV27, the J call TRBJ2-1; 8 bases match TRBD2. CDR1 is MNHEY and CDR2 is SMNVEV in the germline V gene (reference sequence). V was clipped by 6 bases and J by 16 bases; unmatched bases: 14. This CDR3 spans 13 amino acids.

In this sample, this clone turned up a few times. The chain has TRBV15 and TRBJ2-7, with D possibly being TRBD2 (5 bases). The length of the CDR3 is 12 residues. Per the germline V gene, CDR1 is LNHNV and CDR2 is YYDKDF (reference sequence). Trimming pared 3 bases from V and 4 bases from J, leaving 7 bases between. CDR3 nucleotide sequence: TGTGCCACCAGCAGCCGCGGGTACGAGCAGTACTTC. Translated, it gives CATSSRGYEQYF.

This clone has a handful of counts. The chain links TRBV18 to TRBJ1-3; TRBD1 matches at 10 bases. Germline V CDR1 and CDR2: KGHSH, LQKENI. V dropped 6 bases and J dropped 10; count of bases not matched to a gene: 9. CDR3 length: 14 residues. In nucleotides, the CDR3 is TGTGCCAGCTCGCCGGACAGGGGGAGCGGGACCATATATTTT. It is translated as CASSPDRGSGTIYF.

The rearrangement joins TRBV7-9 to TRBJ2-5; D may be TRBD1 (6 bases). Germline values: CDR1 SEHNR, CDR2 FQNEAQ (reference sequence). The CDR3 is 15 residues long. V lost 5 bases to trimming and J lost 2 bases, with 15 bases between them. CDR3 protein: CASSPTGTLQETQYF. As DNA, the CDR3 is TGTGCCAGCAGCCCGACGGGGACATTACAAGAGACCCAGTACTTC.

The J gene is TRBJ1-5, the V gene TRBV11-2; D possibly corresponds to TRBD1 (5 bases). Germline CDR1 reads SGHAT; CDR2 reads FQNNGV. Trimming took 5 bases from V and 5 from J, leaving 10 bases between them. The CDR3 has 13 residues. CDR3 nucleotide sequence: TGTGCCAGCAGCGCGGACAACTATCAGCCCCAGCATTTT. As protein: CASSADNYQPQHF.

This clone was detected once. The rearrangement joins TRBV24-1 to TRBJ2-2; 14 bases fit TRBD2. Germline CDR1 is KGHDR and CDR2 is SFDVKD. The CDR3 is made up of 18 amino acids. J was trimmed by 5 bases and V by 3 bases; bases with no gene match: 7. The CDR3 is CATSDPPGTSGRTGELFF. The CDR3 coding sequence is TGTGCCACCAGTGATCCCCCCGGGACTAGCGGGAGAACCGGGGAGCTGTTTTTT.

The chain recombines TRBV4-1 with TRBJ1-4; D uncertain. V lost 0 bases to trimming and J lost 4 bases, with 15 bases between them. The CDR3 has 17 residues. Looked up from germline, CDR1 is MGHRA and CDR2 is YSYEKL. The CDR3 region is CASSQDGVAGYNEKLFF. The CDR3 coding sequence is TGCGCCAGCAGCCAAGATGGAGTTGCCGGGTATAATGAAAAACTGTTTTTT.

CDR3 amino acids: CASSVSGDPSYEQYF. In DNA, the CDR3 is TGTGCCAGCAGCGTAAGCGGGGACCCATCCTACGAGCAGTACTTC. The V gene is TRBV9, the J gene TRBJ2-7, with 7 nucleotides matching TRBD2. Germline V gene lookup returns CDR1 SGDLS and CDR2 YYNGEE. J lost 1 base, V lost 1 base, and 5 bases had no gene match. This CDR3 is built from 15 residues.

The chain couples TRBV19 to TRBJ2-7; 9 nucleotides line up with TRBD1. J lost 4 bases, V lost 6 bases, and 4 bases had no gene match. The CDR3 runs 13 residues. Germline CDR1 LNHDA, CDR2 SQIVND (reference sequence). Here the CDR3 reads CASRGTGTYEQYF. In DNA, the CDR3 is TGTGCCAGTAGGGGGACAGGGACGTACGAGCAGTACTTC.

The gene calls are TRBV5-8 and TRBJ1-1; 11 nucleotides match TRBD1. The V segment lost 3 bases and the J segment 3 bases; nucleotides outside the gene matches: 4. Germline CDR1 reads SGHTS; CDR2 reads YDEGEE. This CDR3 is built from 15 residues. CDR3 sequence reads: CASSWGQGVDTEAFF. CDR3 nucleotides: TGTGCCAGCAGCTGGGGACAGGGGGTGGACACTGAAGCTTTCTTT.

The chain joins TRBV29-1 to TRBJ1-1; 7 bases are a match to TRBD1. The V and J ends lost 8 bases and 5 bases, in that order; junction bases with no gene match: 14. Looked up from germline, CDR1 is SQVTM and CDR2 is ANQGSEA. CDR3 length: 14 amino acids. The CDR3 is CSSKVGTGETEAFF. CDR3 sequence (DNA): TGCAGCTCAAAGGTCGGTACAGGGGAGACTGAAGCTTTCTTT.